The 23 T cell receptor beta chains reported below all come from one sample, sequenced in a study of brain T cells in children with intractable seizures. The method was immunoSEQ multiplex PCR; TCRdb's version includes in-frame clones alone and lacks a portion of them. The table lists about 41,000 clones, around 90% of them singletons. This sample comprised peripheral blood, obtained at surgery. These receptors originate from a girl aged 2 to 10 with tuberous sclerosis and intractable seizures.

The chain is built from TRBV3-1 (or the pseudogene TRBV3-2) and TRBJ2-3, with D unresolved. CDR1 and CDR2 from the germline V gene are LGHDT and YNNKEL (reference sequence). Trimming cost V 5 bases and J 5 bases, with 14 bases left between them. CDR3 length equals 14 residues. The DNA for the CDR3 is TGTGCCAGCAGCAGGCAAAGTCCGCAAGATACGCAGTATTTT. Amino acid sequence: CASSRQSPQDTQYF.

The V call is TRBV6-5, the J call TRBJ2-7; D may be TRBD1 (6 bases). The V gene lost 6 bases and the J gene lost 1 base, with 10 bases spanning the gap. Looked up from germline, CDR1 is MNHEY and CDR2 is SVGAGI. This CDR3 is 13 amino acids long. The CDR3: CASSPQGSYEQYV. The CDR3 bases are TGTGCCAGCAGCCCCCAGGGGTCCTACGAGCAGTACGTC.

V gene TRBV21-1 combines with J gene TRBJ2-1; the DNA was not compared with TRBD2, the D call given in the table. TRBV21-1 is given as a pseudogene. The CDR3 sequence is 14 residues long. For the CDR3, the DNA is TGTGCCACCCCCCCCAAGGCTAGCGGCAATGAGCAGTTCTTC. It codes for CATPPKASGNEQFF.

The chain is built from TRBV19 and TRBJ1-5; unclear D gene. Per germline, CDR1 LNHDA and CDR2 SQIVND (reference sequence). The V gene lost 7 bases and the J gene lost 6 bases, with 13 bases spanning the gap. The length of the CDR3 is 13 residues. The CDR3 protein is CASTDRVSQPQHF. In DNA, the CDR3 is TGTGCCAGTACGGATAGGGTTAGTCAGCCCCAGCATTTT.

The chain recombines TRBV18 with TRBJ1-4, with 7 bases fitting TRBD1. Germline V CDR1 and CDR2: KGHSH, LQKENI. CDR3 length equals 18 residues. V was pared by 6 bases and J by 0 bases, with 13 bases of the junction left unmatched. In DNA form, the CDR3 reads TGTGCCAGCTCGCGAACATCCGGGACAGCTGCAACTAATGAAAAACTGTTTTTT. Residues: CASSRTSGTAATNEKLFF. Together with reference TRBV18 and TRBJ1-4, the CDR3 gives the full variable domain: NAGVMQNPRHLVRRRGQEARLRCSPMKGHSHVYWYRQLPEEGLKFMVYLQKENIIDESGMPKERFSAEFPKEGPSILRIQQVVRGDSAAYFCASSRTSGTAATNEKLFFGSGTQLSVL.

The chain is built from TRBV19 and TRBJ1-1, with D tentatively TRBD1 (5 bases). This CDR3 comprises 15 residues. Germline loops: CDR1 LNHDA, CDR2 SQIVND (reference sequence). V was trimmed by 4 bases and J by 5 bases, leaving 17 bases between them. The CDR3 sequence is CASSKVQGEGTEAFF. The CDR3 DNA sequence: TGTGCCAGTAGTAAGGTACAAGGGGAAGGAACTGAAGCTTTCTTT.

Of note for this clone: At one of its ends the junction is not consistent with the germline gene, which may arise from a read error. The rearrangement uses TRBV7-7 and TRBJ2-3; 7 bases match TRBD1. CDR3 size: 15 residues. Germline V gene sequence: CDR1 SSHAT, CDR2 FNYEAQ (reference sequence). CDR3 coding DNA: TGTGCTAGCAGCTTGAGACAGGGAGTCGCAGATACGCAGTATTTT. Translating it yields CASSLRQGVADTQYF.

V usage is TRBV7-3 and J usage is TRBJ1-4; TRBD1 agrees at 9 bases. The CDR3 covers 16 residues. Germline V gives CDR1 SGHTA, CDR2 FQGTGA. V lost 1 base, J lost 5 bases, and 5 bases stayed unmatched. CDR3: CASSLKDRGKNEKLFF. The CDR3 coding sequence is TGTGCCAGCAGCTTAAAAGACAGGGGGAAGAATGAAAAACTGTTTTTT.

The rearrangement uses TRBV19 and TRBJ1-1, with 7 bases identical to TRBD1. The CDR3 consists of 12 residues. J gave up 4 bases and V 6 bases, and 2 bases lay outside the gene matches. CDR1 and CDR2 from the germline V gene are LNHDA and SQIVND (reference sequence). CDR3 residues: CASRPGGTEAFF. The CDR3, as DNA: TGTGCCAGTAGGCCAGGGGGCACTGAAGCTTTCTTT.

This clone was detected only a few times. The CDR3 loop reads CASSTGPPNSPLHF. The CDR3 DNA reads as TGCGCCAGCAGTACGGGACCCCCTAATTCACCCCTCCACTTT. J is TRBJ1-6 and V is TRBV10-1; tentatively, D is TRBD1 (5 bases). Germline V gene sequence: CDR1 WNHNN, CDR2 SYGVQD (reference sequence). The CDR3 loop spans 14 amino acids. V lost 5 bases, J lost 6 bases, and 11 bases lay in between.

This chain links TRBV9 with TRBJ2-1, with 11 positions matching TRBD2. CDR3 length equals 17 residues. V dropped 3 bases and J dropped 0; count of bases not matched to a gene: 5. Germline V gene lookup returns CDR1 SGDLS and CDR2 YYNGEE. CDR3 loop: CASSAAGLADSYNEQFF. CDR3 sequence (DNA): TGTGCCAGCAGCGCCGCGGGACTAGCGGACTCCTACAATGAGCAGTTCTTC.

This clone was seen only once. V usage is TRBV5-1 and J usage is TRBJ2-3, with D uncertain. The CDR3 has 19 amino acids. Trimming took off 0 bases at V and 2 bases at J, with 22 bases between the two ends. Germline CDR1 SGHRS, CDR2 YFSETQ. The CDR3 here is CASSLALRVPSALTDTQYF. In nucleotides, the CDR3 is TGCGCCAGCAGCTTGGCCTTAAGGGTTCCGTCCGCTCTCACAGATACGCAGTATTTT.

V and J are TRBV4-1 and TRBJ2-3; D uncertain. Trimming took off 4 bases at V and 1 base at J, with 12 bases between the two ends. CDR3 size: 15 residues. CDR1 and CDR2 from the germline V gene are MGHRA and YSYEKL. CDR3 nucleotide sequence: TGCGCCAGCAGCCTGGGAACTACTCGCACAGATACGCAGTATTTT. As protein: CASSLGTTRTDTQYF.

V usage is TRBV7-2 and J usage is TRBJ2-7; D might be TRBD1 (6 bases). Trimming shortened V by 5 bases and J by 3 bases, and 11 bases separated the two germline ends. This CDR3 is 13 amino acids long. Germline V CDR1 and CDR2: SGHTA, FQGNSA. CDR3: CASSLQDSYEQYV. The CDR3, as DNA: TGTGCCAGCAGCCTCCAGGACAGCTACGAGCAGTACGTC.

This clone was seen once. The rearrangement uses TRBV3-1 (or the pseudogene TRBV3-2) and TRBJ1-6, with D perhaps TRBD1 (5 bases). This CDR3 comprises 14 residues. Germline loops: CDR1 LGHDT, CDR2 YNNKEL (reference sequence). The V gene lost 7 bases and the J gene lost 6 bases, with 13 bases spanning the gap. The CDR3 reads CASKGREGNSPLHF. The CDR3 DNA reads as TGTGCCAGCAAGGGCAGGGAGGGTAATTCACCCCTCCACTTT.

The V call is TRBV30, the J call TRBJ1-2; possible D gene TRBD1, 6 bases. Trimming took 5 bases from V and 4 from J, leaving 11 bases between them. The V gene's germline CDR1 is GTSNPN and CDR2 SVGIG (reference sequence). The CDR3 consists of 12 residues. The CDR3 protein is CAWHRAGYGYTF. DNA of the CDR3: TGTGCCTGGCACAGGGCAGGCTATGGCTACACCTTC.

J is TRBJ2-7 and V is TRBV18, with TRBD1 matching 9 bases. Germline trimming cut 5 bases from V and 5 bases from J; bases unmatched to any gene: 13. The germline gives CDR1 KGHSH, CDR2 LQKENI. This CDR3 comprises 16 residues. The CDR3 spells CASSIKSGTGTDEQYF. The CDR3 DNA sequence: TGTGCCAGCTCAATAAAATCCGGGACAGGGACGGACGAGCAGTACTTC.

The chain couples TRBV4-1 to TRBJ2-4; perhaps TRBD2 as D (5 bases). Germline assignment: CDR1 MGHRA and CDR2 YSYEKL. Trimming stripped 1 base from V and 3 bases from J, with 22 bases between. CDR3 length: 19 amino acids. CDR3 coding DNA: TGCGCCAGCAGCCAAGCCCTCCGGACTTGGCCCGGAGGCAAAAACATTCAGTACTTC. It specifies CASSQALRTWPGGKNIQYF.

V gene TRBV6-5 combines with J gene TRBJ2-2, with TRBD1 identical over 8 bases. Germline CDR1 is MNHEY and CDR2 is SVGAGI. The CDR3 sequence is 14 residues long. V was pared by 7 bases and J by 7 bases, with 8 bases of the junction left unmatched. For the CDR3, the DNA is TGTGCCAGCATACTCCAGGGGGCCGGCGGGGAGCTGTTTTTT. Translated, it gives CASILQGAGGELFF.

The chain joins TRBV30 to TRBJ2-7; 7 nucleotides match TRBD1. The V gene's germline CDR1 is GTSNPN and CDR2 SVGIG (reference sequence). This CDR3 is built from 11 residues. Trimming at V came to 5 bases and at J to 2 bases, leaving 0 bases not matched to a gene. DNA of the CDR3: TGTGCCTGGGGACAGGCCTACGAGCAGTACTTC. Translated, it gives CAWGQAYEQYF. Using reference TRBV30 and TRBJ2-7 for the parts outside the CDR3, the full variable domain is SQTIHQWPATLVQPVGSPLSLECTVEGTSNPNLYWYRQAAGRGLQLLFYSVGIGQISSEVPQNLSASRPQDRQFILSSKKLLLSDSGFYLCAWGQAYEQYFGPGTRLTVT.

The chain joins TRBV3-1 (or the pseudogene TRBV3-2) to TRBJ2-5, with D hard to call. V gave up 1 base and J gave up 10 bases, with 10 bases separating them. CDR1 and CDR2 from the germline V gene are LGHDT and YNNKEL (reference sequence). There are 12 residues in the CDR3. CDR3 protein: CASSQAESDQYF. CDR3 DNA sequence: TGTGCCAGCAGCCAAGCCGAGTCAGACCAGTACTTC.

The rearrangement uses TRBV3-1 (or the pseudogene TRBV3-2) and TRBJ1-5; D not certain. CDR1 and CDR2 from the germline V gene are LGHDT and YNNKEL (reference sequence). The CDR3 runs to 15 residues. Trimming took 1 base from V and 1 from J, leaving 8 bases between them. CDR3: CASSQGGISNQPQHF. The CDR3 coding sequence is TGTGCCAGCAGCCAAGGAGGGATCAGCAATCAGCCCCAGCATTTT.

The CDR3 nucleotides are TGTGCCAGCAGCTATTGGGGGTATGGCTACACCTTC. It specifies CASSYWGYGYTF. The chain recombines TRBV5-6 with TRBJ1-2; D is possibly TRBD1 (5 bases). Germline loops: CDR1 SGHDT, CDR2 YYEEEE. This CDR3 comprises 12 residues. The V gene lost 3 bases and the J gene lost 5 bases, with 8 bases spanning the gap.